The rows below give T cell receptor beta chains drawn from one sample of a study of T cell repertoires in ileal Crohn's disease. The data were produced by immunoSEQ multiplex PCR, yet TCRdb's version contains in-frame clones alone and is incomplete. The sample gives about 5,300 clones, around 75% of which show up once; around a third is in the top ten. The sample was ileal tissue. The receptors derive from an adult with Crohn's disease. Each CDR3 is given with its conserved first and last residue. A D gene is named only where the DNA matches it firmly. Clone size is stated in some rows and not others, as once, few, many or a class when expanded.

size | J | V | D | CDR3 | DNA
- | TRBJ1-5 | TRBV15 | - | CATSQSDKDNQPQHF | TGTGCCACCAGTCAGAGCGATAAAGACAATCAGCCCCAGCATTTT
- | TRBJ2-7 | TRBV5-1 | TRBD1 | CASSHGTGEDYEQYF | TGCGCCAGCAGCCACGGGACAGGGGAAGACTACGAGCAGTACTTC
once | TRBJ2-3 | TRBV29-1 | - | CSVVFWRGDTQYF | -
- | TRBJ1-1 | TRBV27 | TRBD1 | CASSVWTGNTEAFF | TGTGCCAGCAGTGTATGGACAGGTAACACTGAAGCTTTCTTT
- | TRBJ2-3 | TRBV7-2 | - | CASSSKDTQYF | TGTGCCAGCAGCTCAAAAGATACGCAGTATTTT
- | TRBJ1-4 | TRBV7-2 | - | CASSPGVGEKLFF | TGTGCCAGCAGCCCCGGAGTTGGAGAAAAACTGTTTTTT
- | TRBJ1-1 | TRBV19 | TRBD1 | CASSRGQGARNTEAFF | TGTGCCAGTAGTAGGGGACAGGGGGCAAGGAACACTGAAGCTTTCTTT
few | TRBJ1-3 | TRBV19 | - | CASSPYNSGNTIYF | TGTGCCAGTAGTCCATATAATTCTGGAAACACCATATATTTT
- | TRBJ2-1 | TRBV4-1 | TRBD1 | CASSQGQGTGNEQFF | TGCGCCAGCAGCCAAGGGCAGGGGACAGGCAATGAGCAGTTCTTC
few | TRBJ1-6 | TRBV30 | - | CALTNTRNGNSPLHF | TGTGCCTTAACCAACACTCGAAACGGTAATTCACCCCTCCACTTT
- | TRBJ1-6 | TRBV14 | - | CASSMPDSPLHF | TGTGCCAGCAGCATGCCTGACTCACCCCTCCACTTT
- | TRBJ1-5 | TRBV4-1 | - | CASSPTTQLGNSNQPQHF | TGCGCCAGCAGCCCAACGACGCAACTCGGGAATAGCAATCAGCCCCAGCATTTT
- | TRBJ2-4 | TRBV15 | TRBD2 | CATSREVGGSSRQYF | TGTGCCACCAGCAGAGAAGTGGGAGGGTCGAGCAGACAGTACTTC
- | TRBJ1-2 | TRBV7-8 | - | CASSLGAAYGYTF | TGTGCCAGCAGCTTAGGGGCTGCATATGGCTACACCTTC
- | TRBJ2-3 | TRBV5-4 | - | CASSPELTTDTQYF | TGTGCCAGCAGCCCGGAACTTACCACAGATACGCAGTATTTT
- | TRBJ1-4 | TRBV6-1 | TRBD1 | CAIGQATNEKLFF | TGTGCCATCGGACAGGCAACTAATGAAAAACTGTTTTTT
- | TRBJ2-3 | TRBV19 | - | CASSYRRDTQYF | TGTGCCAGTAGTTACAGGAGGGATACGCAGTATTTT
- | TRBJ1-1 | TRBV2 | - | CASSGSPNTEAFF | TGTGCCAGCAGTGGATCACCTAACACTGAAGCTTTCTTT
- | TRBJ1-5 | TRBV6-5 | - | CASSHFRVGQPQHF | TGTGCCAGCAGCCACTTCCGGGTGGGCCAGCCCCAGCATTTT
- | TRBJ1-6 | TRBV18 | - | CASATGGVNSPLHF | TGTGCCAGCGCAACCGGGGGTGTAAATTCACCCCTCCACTTT
- | TRBJ2-7 | TRBV27 | - | CASSPTRGALSSYEQYF | TGTGCCAGCAGTCCTACCCGGGGGGCGCTTAGCTCCTACGAGCAGTACTTC
- | TRBJ2-7 | TRBV6-5 | TRBD1 | CASSYDRGNEQYF | TGTGCCAGCAGTTACGACAGGGGTAACGAGCAGTACTTC
- | TRBJ2-3 | TRBV4-1 | TRBD2 | CASSQDVAGTLGDTQYF | TGCGCCAGCAGCCAAGATGTAGCGGGGACTCTCGGAGATACGCAGTATTTT
- | TRBJ2-5 | TRBV14 | TRBD2 | CASSQSGLARETQYF | TGTGCCAGCAGCCAATCGGGACTAGCAAGGGAGACCCAGTACTTC
- | TRBJ2-5 | TRBV10-3 | - | CAISESRSIETQYF | TGTGCCATCAGTGAGTCTAGAAGTATCGAGACCCAGTACTTC
- | TRBJ2-5 | TRBV4-3 | - | CASSHPGRGVTLGTQYF | TGCGCCAGCAGCCACCCCGGCAGGGGGGTAACTCTGGGGACCCAGTACTTC